This T cell receptor beta chain appears in the sequencing data of a study of OX40 agonist ivuxolimab in advanced cancers. Study summary: Ivuxolimab doses were 0.01, 0.1, 0.3, 1.5, 3 or 10 mg/kg every 2 weeks.

Method: immunoSEQ multiplex PCR; TCRdb's copy keeps in-frame clones and lacks some. Of about 110,000 clones in the sample, 89% were seen once. This CDR3 is built from 15 residues. With 0 bases clipped from V and 7 bases from J, the junction kept 2 bases outside the gene matches. Per the germline V gene, CDR1 is SGHDT and CDR2 is YYEEEE. This TCR came from an adult with an advanced solid tumor such as melanoma, head and neck, liver or kidney cancer. This chain connects TRBV5-6 to TRBJ2-1; TRBD2 agrees at 12 bases. Material: CD4+ or CD8+ T cells sorted from blood, obtained in a trial of the OX40 agonist ivuxolimab. CDR3 loop: CASSLELAGGNEQFF. In DNA form, the CDR3 reads TGTGCCAGCAGCTTGGAACTAGCGGGGGGTAATGAGCAGTTCTTC.